This TCR beta chain was recorded in a study of vaccination effects on CD4 cells after COVID-19. Study context: Before sequencing, viral peptide pools were used by the ViraFEST assay to expand antigen-specific CD4+ T cells.

It was after roughly ten days of culture that CD4+ T cells were isolated. Two doses of either BNT162b2 or mRNA-1273 were given to each participant. TCRdb keeps only in-frame clones here, not all; method: immunoSEQ multiplex PCR. The data show 8,000 to 10,000 clones, with about 80% seen just once and about 10% held by the top ten. This clone was seen only a few times. Its target is not known. This sequence originates from a human donor who received a COVID-19 vaccine. The source material was CD4+ T cells from PBMCs cultured without peptide, sampled after COVID-19 vaccination.

The CDR3 DNA is TGTGCCAGTAGTATAGAGGCAGGGTCTGGCGGCTACACCTTC. Amino acids: CASSIEAGSGGYTF. The V and J genes are TRBV19 and TRBJ1-2, with a possible D match to TRBD1 (5 bases). The CDR3 is made up of 14 amino acids. V was pared by 0 bases and J by 8 bases, with 13 bases between. Per germline, CDR1 LNHDA and CDR2 SQIVND (reference sequence).